Listed below are T cell receptor beta chains from one sample, sequenced in a study of T-cell memory formation after mild COVID-19. TCRdb called the 5' RACE reads again in MiXCR, with one record for every CDR3 protein. This repertoire shows about 340,000 distinct CDR3 sequences, over 10% found once; its top ten account for roughly 23%. The sequencing sample was made of PBMCs or a T cell subset sorted from them (not recorded which). These receptors came from a man between 18 and 29 years old who had mild COVID-19 (a few samples of this study predate the infection). Cell type and time point are not known. Both conserved end residues are part of each CDR3. Fields, in order: V gene, D gene, clone size, J gene, CDR3 length, CDR3 protein, CDR3 DNA. The D gene is left open where the match is weak. Clone size is not always given. Where it is, it says once, few, many or a class for expanded clones.

v_call: TRBV9
d_call: -
clone_size: -
j_call: TRBJ2-2
cdr3_length: 13
cdr3_aa: CASSVVGGGELFF
cdr3_nt: TGTGCCAGCAGCGTAGTCGGGGGCGGGGAGCTGTTTTTT

v_call: TRBV27
d_call: -
clone_size: -
j_call: TRBJ1-1
cdr3_length: 14
cdr3_aa: CASRDTPLSTEAFF
cdr3_nt: TGTGCCAGCCGGGACACACCCCTATCCACTGAAGCTTTCTTT

v_call: TRBV5-6
d_call: TRBD1
clone_size: -
j_call: TRBJ1-2
cdr3_length: 14
cdr3_aa: CASRPGTAVVIYTF
cdr3_nt: TGTGCCAGCAGGCCCGGGACAGCGGTAGTTATTTACACCTTC

v_call: TRBV6-2/TRBV6-3
d_call: TRBD1
clone_size: few
j_call: TRBJ2-1
cdr3_length: 15
cdr3_aa: CASSISGTGYNEQFF
cdr3_nt: TGTGCCAGCAGTATTTCCGGGACAGGGTACAATGAGCAGTTCTTC

v_call: TRBV7-7
d_call: -
clone_size: -
j_call: TRBJ2-3
cdr3_length: 14
cdr3_aa: CASSPGSAADTQYF
cdr3_nt: TGTGCCAGCAGCCCGGGGTCCGCGGCAGATACGCAGTATTTT

v_call: TRBV3-1
d_call: -
clone_size: few
j_call: TRBJ1-2
cdr3_length: 16
cdr3_aa: CASSQDGPRDGRGYTF
cdr3_nt: TGTGCCAGCAGCCAAGACGGGCCGCGGGACGGTCGCGGCTACACCTTC

v_call: TRBV7-9
d_call: -
clone_size: -
j_call: TRBJ2-2
cdr3_length: 17
cdr3_aa: CASSLVGNTGNTGELFF
cdr3_nt: TGTGCCAGCAGCTTGGTTGGCAATACAGGGAACACCGGGGAGCTGTTTTTT

v_call: TRBV6-5
d_call: -
clone_size: -
j_call: TRBJ1-2
cdr3_length: 14
cdr3_aa: CASSSAGTDYGYTF
cdr3_nt: TGTGCCAGCAGTTCAGCCGGGACGGACTATGGCTACACCTTC

v_call: TRBV12-3/TRBV12-4
d_call: -
clone_size: few
j_call: TRBJ2-3
cdr3_length: 12
cdr3_aa: CASSARADTQYF
cdr3_nt: TGTGCCAGCAGTGCTAGGGCAGATACGCAGTATTTT

v_call: TRBV5-1
d_call: -
clone_size: -
j_call: TRBJ1-6
cdr3_length: 15
cdr3_aa: CASSHGTTNNSPLHF
cdr3_nt: TGCGCCAGCAGCCACGGGACAACTAATAATTCACCCCTCCACTTT

v_call: TRBV9
d_call: TRBD2
clone_size: -
j_call: TRBJ2-3
cdr3_length: 14
cdr3_aa: CASRPTSGGGTQYF
cdr3_nt: TGTGCCAGCAGGCCTACTAGCGGGGGGGGTACGCAGTATTTT

v_call: TRBV7-3
d_call: TRBD1
clone_size: once
j_call: TRBJ2-4
cdr3_length: 15
cdr3_aa: CASSPQGALGNIQYF
cdr3_nt: TGTGCCAGCAGCCCGCAGGGGGCGCTTGGGAACATTCAGTACTTC

v_call: TRBV7-9
d_call: -
clone_size: few
j_call: TRBJ1-1
cdr3_length: 17
cdr3_aa: CASSPRSRGGMNTEAFF
cdr3_nt: TGTGCCAGCAGCCCTAGATCGCGGGGCGGGATGAACACTGAAGCTTTCTTT

v_call: TRBV12-3/TRBV12-4
d_call: -
clone_size: few
j_call: TRBJ1-3
cdr3_length: 14
cdr3_aa: CATLRVSAGNTIYF
cdr3_nt: TGTGCCACCCTCAGGGTCTCGGCCGGAAACACCATATATTTT

v_call: TRBV10-3
d_call: -
clone_size: -
j_call: TRBJ2-3
cdr3_length: 13
cdr3_aa: CAINQRSTDTQYF
cdr3_nt: TGTGCCATCAATCAACGTAGCACAGATACGCAGTATTTT

v_call: TRBV7-7
d_call: -
clone_size: few
j_call: TRBJ2-5
cdr3_length: 15
cdr3_aa: CASSRSGTPEETQYF
cdr3_nt: TGTGCCAGCAGCCGATCCGGGACTCCCGAAGAGACCCAGTACTTC

v_call: TRBV7-2
d_call: -
clone_size: -
j_call: TRBJ2-3
cdr3_length: 13
cdr3_aa: CASSLGWADTQYF
cdr3_nt: TGTGCCAGCAGCTTAGGGTGGGCAGATACGCAGTATTTT

v_call: TRBV27
d_call: -
clone_size: few
j_call: TRBJ1-2
cdr3_length: 12
cdr3_aa: CASGTPAGGYTF
cdr3_nt: TGTGCCAGCGGGACACCAGCCGGGGGCTACACCTTC

v_call: TRBV6-5
d_call: -
clone_size: once
j_call: TRBJ1-2
cdr3_length: 13
cdr3_aa: CASSVAGSPVHTF
cdr3_nt: TGTGCCAGCAGCGTAGCCGGGTCCCCGGTACACACCTTC

v_call: TRBV20-1
d_call: -
clone_size: -
j_call: TRBJ1-6
cdr3_length: 12
cdr3_aa: CSARALGLSLHF
cdr3_nt: TGCAGTGCTAGAGCCCTGGGCCTCTCCCTCCACTTT

v_call: TRBV5-1
d_call: -
clone_size: few
j_call: TRBJ1-1
cdr3_length: 14
cdr3_aa: CASSLGPPGGEAFF
cdr3_nt: TGCGCCAGCAGCTTGGGCCCTCCGGGGGGTGAAGCTTTCTTT

v_call: TRBV4-1
d_call: -
clone_size: -
j_call: TRBJ1-2
cdr3_length: 13
cdr3_aa: CASSQTGVDGYTF
cdr3_nt: TGCGCCAGCAGCCAAACCGGGGTCGATGGCTACACCTTC

v_call: TRBV27
d_call: -
clone_size: -
j_call: TRBJ2-3
cdr3_length: 14
cdr3_aa: CASSRVGGPDTQYF
cdr3_nt: TGTGCCAGCAGCCGCGTGGGGGGCCCAGATACGCAGTATTTT

v_call: TRBV10-3
d_call: -
clone_size: few
j_call: TRBJ1-4
cdr3_length: 12
cdr3_aa: CAISESKEKLFF
cdr3_nt: TGTGCCATCAGTGAGTCGAAGGAGAAACTGTTTTTT

v_call: TRBV5-1
d_call: -
clone_size: many
j_call: TRBJ1-1
cdr3_length: 14
cdr3_aa: CASSLAPGTTEAFF
cdr3_nt: TGCGCCAGCAGCTTGGCCCCAGGGACCACTGAAGCTTTCTTT

v_call: TRBV5-6
d_call: -
clone_size: many
j_call: TRBJ2-5
cdr3_length: 13
cdr3_aa: CASSMDIQETQYF
cdr3_nt: TGTGCCAGCAGCATGGACATCCAAGAGACCCAGTACTTC

v_call: TRBV18
d_call: TRBD1
clone_size: -
j_call: TRBJ1-6
cdr3_length: 15
cdr3_aa: CASSQMTGVESPLHF
cdr3_nt: TGTGCCAGCTCACAAATGACAGGGGTGGAGTCACCCCTCCACTTT